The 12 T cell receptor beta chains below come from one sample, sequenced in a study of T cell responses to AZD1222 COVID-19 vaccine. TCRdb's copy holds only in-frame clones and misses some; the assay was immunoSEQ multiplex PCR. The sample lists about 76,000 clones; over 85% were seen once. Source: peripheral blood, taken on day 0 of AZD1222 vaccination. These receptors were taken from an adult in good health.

CDR3 residues: CASSPGEGVLGYTF. The DNA for the CDR3 is TGTGCCAGCAGTCCAGGGGAGGGTGTTTTGGGCTACACCTTC. The chain has TRBV2 and TRBJ1-2; D might be TRBD1 (6 bases). With 5 bases removed from V and 8 bases from J, the gap between germline ends came to 18 bases. Germline-derived CDR1 and CDR2 are SNHLY and FYNNEI. The CDR3 has 14 residues.

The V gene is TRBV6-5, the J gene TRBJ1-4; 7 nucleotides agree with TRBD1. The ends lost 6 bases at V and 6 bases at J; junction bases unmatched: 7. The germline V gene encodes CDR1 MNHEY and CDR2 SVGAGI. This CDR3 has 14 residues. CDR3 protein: CASSYTGADEKLFF. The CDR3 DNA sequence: TGTGCCAGCAGCTACACAGGGGCGGATGAAAAACTGTTTTTT.

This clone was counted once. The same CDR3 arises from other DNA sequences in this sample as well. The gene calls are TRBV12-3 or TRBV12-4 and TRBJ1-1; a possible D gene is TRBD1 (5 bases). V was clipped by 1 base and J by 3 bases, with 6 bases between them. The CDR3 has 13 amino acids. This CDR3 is CASSLDRYTEAFF. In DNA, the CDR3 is TGTGCCAGCAGTTTAGACAGGTACACTGAAGCTTTCTTT.

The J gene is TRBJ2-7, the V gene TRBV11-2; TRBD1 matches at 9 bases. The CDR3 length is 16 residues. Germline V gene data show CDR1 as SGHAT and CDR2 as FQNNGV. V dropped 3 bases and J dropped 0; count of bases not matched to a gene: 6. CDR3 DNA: TGTGCCAGCAGCTTCGGGACAGGGAGAAGCTCCTACGAGCAGTACTTC. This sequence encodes CASSFGTGRSSYEQYF.

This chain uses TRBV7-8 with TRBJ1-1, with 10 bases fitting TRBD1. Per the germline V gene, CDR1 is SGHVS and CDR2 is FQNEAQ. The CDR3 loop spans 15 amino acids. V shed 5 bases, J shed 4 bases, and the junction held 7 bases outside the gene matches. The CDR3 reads CASSNTTGGRTEAFF. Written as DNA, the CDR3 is TGTGCCAGCAGCAACACGACAGGGGGCCGCACTGAAGCTTTCTTT.

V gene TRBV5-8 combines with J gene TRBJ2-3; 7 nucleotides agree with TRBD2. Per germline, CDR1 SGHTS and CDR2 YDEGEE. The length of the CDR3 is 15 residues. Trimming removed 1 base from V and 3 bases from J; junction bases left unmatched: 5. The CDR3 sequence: CASSLRPSGTDTQYF. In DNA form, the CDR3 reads TGTGCCAGCAGCTTGAGGCCTAGCGGAACAGATACGCAGTATTTT.

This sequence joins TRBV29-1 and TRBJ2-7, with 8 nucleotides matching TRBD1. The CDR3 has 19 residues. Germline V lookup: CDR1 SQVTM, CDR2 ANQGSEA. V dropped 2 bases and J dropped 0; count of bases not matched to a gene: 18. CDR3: CSVETGGGDRHTYSYEQYF. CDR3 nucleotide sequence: TGCAGCGTTGAAACCGGTGGTGGGGACAGGCATACGTACTCCTACGAGCAGTACTTC.

The CDR3 loop reads CASSLAPEDEQFF. The DNA of the CDR3 is TGCGCCAGCAGCTTGGCTCCGGAGGATGAGCAGTTCTTC. The chain joins TRBV5-1 to TRBJ2-1; D may be TRBD2 (5 bases). The CDR3 loop spans 13 amino acids. Germline-derived CDR1 and CDR2 are SGHRS and YFSETQ. V shed 0 bases and J shed 8 bases, with 9 bases lying between them.

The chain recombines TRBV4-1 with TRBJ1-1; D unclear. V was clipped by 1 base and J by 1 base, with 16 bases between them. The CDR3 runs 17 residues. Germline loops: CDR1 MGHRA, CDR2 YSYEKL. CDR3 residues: CASSQGLLGKSNTEAFF. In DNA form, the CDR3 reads TGCGCCAGCAGCCAAGGACTGCTCGGGAAATCGAACACTGAAGCTTTCTTT.

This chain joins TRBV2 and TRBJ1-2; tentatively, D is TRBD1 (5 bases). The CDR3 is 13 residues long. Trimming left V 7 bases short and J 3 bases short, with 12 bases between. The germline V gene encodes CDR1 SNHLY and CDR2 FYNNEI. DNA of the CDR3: TGTGCCAGCAAGCCGGGGGGGGACTATGGCTACACCTTC. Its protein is CASKPGGDYGYTF.

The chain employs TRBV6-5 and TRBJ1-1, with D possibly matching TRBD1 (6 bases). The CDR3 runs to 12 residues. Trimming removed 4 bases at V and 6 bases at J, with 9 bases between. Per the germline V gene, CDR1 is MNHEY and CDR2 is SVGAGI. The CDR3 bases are TGTGCCAGCAGTTTTGGGGGCGCTGAAGCTTTCTTT. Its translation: CASSFGGAEAFF.

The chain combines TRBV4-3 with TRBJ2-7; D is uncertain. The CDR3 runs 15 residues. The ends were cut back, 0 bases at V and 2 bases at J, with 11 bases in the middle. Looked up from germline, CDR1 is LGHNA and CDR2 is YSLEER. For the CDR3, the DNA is TGCGCCAGCAGCCAAGAAATAGGCAGGCCCTACGAGCAGTACTTC. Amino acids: CASSQEIGRPYEQYF.